One and the same sample provided the 28 T cell receptor beta chains below, sequenced in a study of T cells after yellow fever vaccination. One entry per CDR3 protein results from TCRdb running MiXCR on the 5' RACE reads. The repertoire holds fewer than 350,000 distinct CDR3 sequences, with around 4.5% as singletons. The sample here was PBMCs, taken 15 days after the yellow fever booster vaccination. The receptors come from a man aged 18-30 years who received the YFV17D yellow fever vaccine.

This clonotype was seen repeatedly, ten times or more. The chain uses TRBV24-1 and TRBJ1-1; 9 nucleotides agree with TRBD1. Germline V gives CDR1 KGHDR, CDR2 SFDVKD. Trimming at V came to 11 bases and at J to 6 bases, leaving 9 bases not matched to a gene. The CDR3 is made up of 13 amino acids. The CDR3 DNA is TGTGCCATCTCTTCCCGGACAGGGGCTGAAGCTTTCTTT. Amino acids: CAISSRTGAEAFF.

This clonotype was seen a few times. V is TRBV29-1 and J is TRBJ2-6; D remains ambiguous. CDR1 SQVTM and CDR2 ANQGSEA come from the germline V gene. V was pared by 4 bases and J by 4 bases, with 8 bases between. The CDR3 spans 13 residues. CDR3 in amino acids: CSVVIGGANVLTF. The CDR3, as DNA: TGCAGCGTTGTGATAGGAGGGGCCAACGTCCTGACTTTC.

The V call is TRBV2, the J call TRBJ1-3; D might be TRBD1 (6 bases). Germline V gives CDR1 SNHLY, CDR2 FYNNEI. V dropped 7 bases and J dropped 3 bases, with 10 bases sitting between them. This CDR3 has 13 residues. In DNA form, the CDR3 reads TGTGCCAGCACCGGACAGCTTGGAAACACCATATATTTT. Translation: CASTGQLGNTIYF.

This clonotype was seen repeatedly, ten times or more. This chain connects TRBV5-6 to TRBJ2-5; D gene unclear. Germline V CDR1 and CDR2: SGHDT, YYEEEE. The ends were cut back, 0 bases at V and 7 bases at J, with 10 bases in the middle. CDR3 length: 13 residues. DNA for the CDR3: TGTGCCAGCAGCTTGGGTCGTGTTTGGACCCAGTACTTC. Protein: CASSLGRVWTQYF.

This clonotype was seen at least ten times. Written as DNA, the CDR3 is TGTGCCATCAGTGAGTCCCCGGACAGGGTGGACTACGAGCAGTACGTC. Translation gives CAISESPDRVDYEQYV. V gene TRBV10-3 combines with J gene TRBJ2-7; 8 positions agree with TRBD1. CDR3 length equals 16 residues. The J segment lost 3 bases and the V segment lost 0 bases, leaving 7 bases of the junction unmatched. Germline CDR1 reads ENHRY; CDR2 reads SYGVKD.

In this sample, this clonotype turned up many times. The CDR3 loop reads CASSYPGDTDTQYF. CDR3 in DNA: TGTGCCAGCAGTTACCCCGGGGATACAGATACGCAGTATTTT. The V and J genes are TRBV6-6 and TRBJ2-3, with D tentatively TRBD2 (5 bases). Germline V gene lookup returns CDR1 MNHNY and CDR2 SVGAGI (reference sequence). The V gene lost 2 bases and the J gene lost 3 bases, with 9 bases spanning the gap. There are 14 residues in the CDR3.

In its sample, this clonotype was seen a few times. The genes are TRBV29-1 and TRBJ2-5; D is unresolved. There are 10 residues in the CDR3. Germline CDR1 SQVTM, CDR2 ANQGSEA. Trimming pared 7 bases from V and 3 bases from J, leaving 6 bases between. This chain's CDR3 is CSGAEETQYF. DNA for the CDR3: TGCAGCGGGGCAGAAGAGACCCAGTACTTC.

This clonotype was counted at least ten times. This rearrangement joins TRBV6-5 to TRBJ2-2; 9 bases agree with TRBD1. The CDR3 loop spans 16 amino acids. CDR1 is MNHEY, CDR2 SVGAGI, per germline. V trimming: 2 bases; J trimming: 5 bases; junction bases outside the gene matches: 6. In DNA, the CDR3 is TGTGCCAGCAGTTACCCACAGGGGGCAGGGACCGGGGAGCTGTTTTTT. Protein sequence: CASSYPQGAGTGELFF.

Many counts were recorded for this clonotype. V is TRBV5-1 and J is TRBJ2-7; D is uncertain. Between the trimmed V and J ends, which lost 3 bases and 3 bases, there was a span of 10 bases. CDR3 length: 13 amino acids. The germline V gene has CDR1 SGHRS and CDR2 YFSETQ. The CDR3 sequence: CASSSSNGYEQYF. CDR3 DNA: TGCGCCAGCAGCTCGTCGAACGGCTACGAGCAGTACTTC. The whole variable domain, filled in from reference TRBV5-1 and TRBJ2-7, reads KAGVTQTPRYLIKTRGQQVTLSCSPISGHRSVSWYQQTPGQGLQFLFEYFSETQRNKGNFPGRFSGRQFSNSRSEMNVSTLELGDSALYLCASSSSNGYEQYFGPGTRLTVT.

A few counts support this clonotype. This sequence joins TRBV9 and TRBJ1-2; 7 nucleotides line up with TRBD1. Losses at the gene ends were 3 bases for V and 6 bases for J; bases not matched to a gene: 2. Germline V CDR1 and CDR2: SGDLS, YYNGEE. The CDR3 runs to 12 residues. The CDR3 sequence: CASSATGNGYTF. CDR3 nucleotide sequence: TGTGCCAGCAGCGCGACAGGGAATGGCTACACCTTC. The variable domain in full, completed from reference TRBV9 and TRBJ1-2, reads DSGVTQTPKHLITATGQRVTLRCSPRSGDLSVYWYQQSLDQGLQFLIQYYNGEERAKGNILERFSAQQFPDLHSELNLSSLELGDSALYFCASSATGNGYTFGSGTRLTVV.

The sample holds a few counts of this clonotype. The chain has TRBV7-9 and TRBJ1-1; D is possibly TRBD1 (5 bases). Germline V gene data show CDR1 as SEHNR and CDR2 as FQNEAQ (reference sequence). The V end lost 5 bases, the J end lost 5 bases, and 15 bases lay between the germline ends. The CDR3 length is 14 residues. The CDR3 reads CASSPIGKGTEAFF. The CDR3 DNA reads TGTGCCAGCAGCCCCATAGGAAAGGGGACTGAAGCTTTCTTT. The full variable domain, its missing parts supplied by reference TRBV7-9 and TRBJ1-1, is DTGVSQNPRHKITKRGQNVTFRCDPISEHNRLYWYRQTLGQGPEFLTYFQNEAQLEKSRLLSDRFSAERPKGSFSTLEIQRTEQGDSAMYLCASSPIGKGTEAFFGQGTRLTVV.

This chain uses TRBV27 with TRBJ2-1; 9 positions agree with TRBD1. Trimming cost V 5 bases and J 7 bases; bases outside gene matches: 15. The CDR3 runs 17 residues. Germline V gene data show CDR1 as MNHEY and CDR2 as SMNVEV (reference sequence). The CDR3 spells CASSPGPGTGLWNEQFF. The CDR3 DNA sequence: TGTGCCAGCAGTCCCGGACCCGGGACAGGGCTATGGAATGAGCAGTTCTTC.

This clonotype appeared a few times. The chain has TRBV7-2 and TRBJ2-7; D is unresolved. Per germline, CDR1 SGHTA and CDR2 FQGNSA. Trimming removed 0 bases from V and 3 bases from J, with 6 bases in between. CDR3 length: 13 residues. The CDR3 region has the DNA TGTGCCAGCAGCTTAGCGGCAGGCTACGAGCAGTACGTC. It yields the protein CASSLAAGYEQYV.

This clonotype showed up many times. The chain carries TRBV7-2 and TRBJ1-3, with 10 bases that match TRBD1. Trimming cost V 6 bases and J 1 base; bases outside gene matches: 9. Looked up from germline, CDR1 is SGHTA and CDR2 is FQGNSA. The CDR3 runs 17 residues. As DNA, the CDR3 is TGTGCCAGCAGTCGACAGGGGGCGACAACTTCTGGAAACACCATATATTTT. Its protein is CASSRQGATTSGNTIYF.

There are many counts of this clonotype. This chain links TRBV20-1 with TRBJ2-3, with a possible D match to TRBD2 (5 bases). The CDR3 has 15 amino acids. The germline gives CDR1 DFQATT, CDR2 SNEGSKA (reference sequence). V lost 3 bases and J 2 bases, leaving 15 bases between the germline ends. The CDR3 spells CSASPLQTNTDTQYF. Written as DNA, the CDR3 is TGCAGTGCTAGCCCTCTTCAGACTAACACAGATACGCAGTATTTT.

The V and J genes are TRBV5-1 and TRBJ2-5; TRBD1 agrees at 8 bases. Germline trimming cut 0 bases from V and 6 bases from J; bases unmatched to any gene: 10. CDR3 length: 16 residues. CDR1 is SGHRS and CDR2 is YFSETQ in the germline V gene. This CDR3 is CASSLEPTGVGKTQYF. The CDR3 DNA follows: TGCGCCAGCAGCTTGGAACCGACAGGGGTTGGGAAGACCCAGTACTTC.

The chain recombines TRBV20-1 with TRBJ2-5; D is possibly TRBD1 or TRBD2 (6 bases each). This CDR3 is built from 14 residues. V lost 5 bases, J lost 5 bases, and 18 bases lay in between. Germline CDR1 and CDR2: DFQATT and SNEGSKA (reference sequence). Here the CDR3 reads CSAEGGIGQETQYF. Written as DNA, the CDR3 is TGCAGTGCTGAAGGGGGGATCGGGCAGGAGACCCAGTACTTC.

This clonotype was picked up many times. The CDR3 here is CASSPEATQYF. CDR3 nucleotides: TGTGCCAGCAGCCCCGAGGCGACCCAGTACTTC. This chain joins TRBV7-9 and TRBJ2-5; D is uncertain. Germline CDR1 SEHNR, CDR2 FQNEAQ (reference sequence). V lost 5 bases and J 7 bases, leaving 8 bases between the germline ends. The CDR3 is made up of 11 amino acids. Looking up the rest from reference TRBV7-9 and TRBJ2-5 gives the full variable domain: DTGVSQNPRHKITKRGQNVTFRCDPISEHNRLYWYRQTLGQGPEFLTYFQNEAQLEKSRLLSDRFSAERPKGSFSTLEIQRTEQGDSAMYLCASSPEATQYFGPGTRLLVL.

This rearrangement joins TRBV12-3 or TRBV12-4 to TRBJ1-3; no firm D call. Trimming cost V 3 bases and J 3 bases, with 12 bases left between them. This CDR3 comprises 15 residues. Here the CDR3 DNA reads TGTGCCAGCAGTTTGTTTCTGGGTGGTGGAAACACCATATATTTT. Amino acids: CASSLFLGGGNTIYF.

This clonotype was counted between two and nine times. The V and J genes are TRBV20-1 and TRBJ1-5; D is unresolved. Germline V gives CDR1 DFQATT, CDR2 SNEGSKA (reference sequence). The CDR3 runs 12 residues. Between the trimmed V and J ends, which lost 5 bases and 3 bases, there was a span of 8 bases. The CDR3 region is CSAAGYNQPQHF. The CDR3 DNA sequence: TGCAGTGCTGCAGGTTACAATCAGCCCCAGCATTTT.

The table lists this clonotype with many counts. The V and J genes are TRBV10-1 and TRBJ2-7; weak D call: TRBD1 (6 bases). Trimming stripped 2 bases from V and 3 bases from J, with 8 bases between. The CDR3 has 13 residues. The V gene's germline CDR1 is WNHNN and CDR2 SYGVQD (reference sequence). The CDR3 region has the DNA TGCGCCAGCAGTGAGACAGGGATCTACGAGCAGTACTTC. This gives the protein CASSETGIYEQYF.

This clonotype was counted between two and nine times. The chain combines TRBV5-1 with TRBJ2-3, with TRBD1 as a possible D gene (5 bases). Between the trimmed V and J ends, which lost 6 bases and 1 base, there was a span of 9 bases. CDR1 and CDR2 from the germline V gene are SGHRS and YFSETQ. This CDR3 is 13 amino acids long. The CDR3 DNA sequence: TGCGCCAGCAAACGCAGGGGCACAGATACGCAGTATTTT. As protein: CASKRRGTDTQYF.

The rearrangement uses TRBV5-1 and TRBJ2-5, with 7 positions matching TRBD1. The CDR3 loop spans 15 amino acids. Germline CDR1 SGHRS, CDR2 YFSETQ. Germline trimming cut 4 bases from V and 2 bases from J; bases unmatched to any gene: 8. The CDR3 nucleotides read TGCGCCAGCAGCGTGACAGGGACGAGTCAAGAGACCCAGTACTTC. This codes for CASSVTGTSQETQYF.

This clonotype has a handful of counts. The V call is TRBV2, the J call TRBJ2-7, with D unclear. CDR3 length: 12 amino acids. Trimming took off 6 bases at V and 6 bases at J, with 12 bases between the two ends. CDR1 is SNHLY and CDR2 is FYNNEI in the germline V gene. The DNA for the CDR3 is TGTGCCAGCAGCCAGGAGAGAGGCGAGCAGTACTTC. It is translated as CASSQERGEQYF.

The table lists this clonotype with many counts. The V gene is TRBV5-5, the J gene TRBJ2-5, with a tentative D call TRBD2 (5 bases). The germline gives CDR1 SGHKS, CDR2 YYEKEE (reference sequence). This CDR3 region has 14 residues. Trimming removed 0 bases at V and 7 bases at J, with 13 bases between. DNA of the CDR3: TGTGCCAGCAGCTTGGCCAGCGTTGGAGGGACCCAGTACTTC. Translated: CASSLASVGGTQYF.

The chain is built from TRBV5-1 and TRBJ2-1, with a possible D match to TRBD2 (6 bases). The V gene's germline CDR1 is SGHRS and CDR2 YFSETQ. V shed 0 bases and J shed 1 base, with 11 bases lying between them. The CDR3 totals 16 residues. The CDR3 bases are TGCGCCAGCAGCTTGGCTACGGGGGTATCCTACAATGAGCAGTTCTTC. This gives the protein CASSLATGVSYNEQFF.

The V gene is TRBV4-2, the J gene TRBJ2-3; 9 positions agree with TRBD1. The trim removed 4 bases at V and 3 bases at J, leaving 5 bases unmatched. The CDR3 has 15 amino acids. CDR1 and CDR2 (germline): LGHNA, YNFKEQ. In DNA, the CDR3 is TGTGCCAGCAGCCCCGACAGGGGGGGGACAGATACGCAGTATTTT. It yields the protein CASSPDRGGTDTQYF.

This chain joins TRBV9 and TRBJ1-1; D may be TRBD1 (5 bases). The CDR3 is made up of 14 amino acids. In germline, CDR1 is SGDLS, CDR2 YYNGEE. The V gene lost 0 bases and the J gene lost 4 bases, with 10 bases spanning the gap. Here the CDR3 reads CASSVVGGGTEAFF. CDR3 DNA sequence: TGTGCCAGCAGCGTAGTCGGGGGAGGCACTGAAGCTTTCTTT. Complete variable domain (other parts from reference TRBV9 and TRBJ1-1): DSGVTQTPKHLITATGQRVTLRCSPRSGDLSVYWYQQSLDQGLQFLIQYYNGEERAKGNILERFSAQQFPDLHSELNLSSLELGDSALYFCASSVVGGGTEAFFGQGTRLTVV.